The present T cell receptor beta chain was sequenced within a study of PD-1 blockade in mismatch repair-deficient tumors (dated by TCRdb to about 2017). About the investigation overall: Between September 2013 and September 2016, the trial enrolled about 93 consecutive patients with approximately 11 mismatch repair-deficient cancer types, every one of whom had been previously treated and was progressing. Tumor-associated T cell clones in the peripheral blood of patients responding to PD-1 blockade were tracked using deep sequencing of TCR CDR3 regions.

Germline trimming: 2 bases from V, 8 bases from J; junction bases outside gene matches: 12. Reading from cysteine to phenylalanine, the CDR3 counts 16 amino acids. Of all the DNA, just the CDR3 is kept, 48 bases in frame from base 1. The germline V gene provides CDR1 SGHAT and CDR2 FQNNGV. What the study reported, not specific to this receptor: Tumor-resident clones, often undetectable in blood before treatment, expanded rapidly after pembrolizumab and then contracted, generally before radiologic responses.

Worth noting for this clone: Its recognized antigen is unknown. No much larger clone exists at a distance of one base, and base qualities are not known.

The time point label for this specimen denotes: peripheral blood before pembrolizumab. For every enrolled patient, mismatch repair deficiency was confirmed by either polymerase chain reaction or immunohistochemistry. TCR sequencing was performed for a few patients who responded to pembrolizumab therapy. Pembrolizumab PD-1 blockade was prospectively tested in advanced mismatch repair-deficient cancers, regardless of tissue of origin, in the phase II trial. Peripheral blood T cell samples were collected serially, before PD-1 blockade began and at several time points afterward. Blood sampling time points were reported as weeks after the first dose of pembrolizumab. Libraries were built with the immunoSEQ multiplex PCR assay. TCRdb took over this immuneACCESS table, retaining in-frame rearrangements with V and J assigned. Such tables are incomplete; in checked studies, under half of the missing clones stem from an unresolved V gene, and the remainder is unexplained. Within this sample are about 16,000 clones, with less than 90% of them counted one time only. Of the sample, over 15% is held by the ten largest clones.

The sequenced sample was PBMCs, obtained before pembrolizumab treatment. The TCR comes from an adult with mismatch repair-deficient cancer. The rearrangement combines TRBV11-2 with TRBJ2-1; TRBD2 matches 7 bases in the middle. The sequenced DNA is TGTGCCAGCAGCTTATCAACTAGCGTGGGGGTCTATGAGCAGTTCTTC. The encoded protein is CASSLSTSVGVYEQFF.